The rows below give T cell receptor beta chains drawn from one sample of a study of CD8+CD57+ T cells in acquired aplastic anemia. One entry per CDR3 protein, called by TCRdb with MiXCR from the reads. The profile shows 150,000 to 200,000 distinct CDR3 sequences, 63% of them singletons. Sequencing used sorted CD4+, CD8+, or CD8+CD57+ T cells (not recorded which) from PBMCs. All receptors derive from a human donor in good health. Each CDR3 is given with its conserved first and last residue. The D gene is left open where the match is weak. Expanded clones are given a class, and other clones once, few, many or no size at all.

cdr3_nt: TGTGCCACCAGCAGACCTGGAGGGAGCTCTGGAAACACCATATATTTT
cdr3_aa: CATSRPGGSSGNTIYF
v_call: TRBV15
j_call: TRBJ1-3
d_call: NA
clone_size: NA

cdr3_nt: TGTGCCAGCAGCCAAGGGGGGTCCGGGAGCACTGAAGCTTTCTTT
cdr3_aa: CASSQGGSGSTEAFF
v_call: TRBV7-9
j_call: TRBJ1-1
d_call: NA
clone_size: NA

cdr3_nt: TGTGCCAGCAGCCAAGTGGCGGGGGATAATTCACCCCTCCACTTT
cdr3_aa: CASSQVAGDNSPLHF
v_call: TRBV4-2
j_call: TRBJ1-6
d_call: NA
clone_size: NA

cdr3_nt: TGTGGAGGCCTAGCGGGGGGTACGCAGTATTTT
cdr3_aa: CGGLAGGTQYF
v_call: TRBV2
j_call: TRBJ2-3
d_call: TRBD2
clone_size: NA

cdr3_nt: TGCAGTGCTAGCCCGGCCGGGCGAGAGACCCAGTACTTC
cdr3_aa: CSASPAGRETQYF
v_call: TRBV20-1
j_call: TRBJ2-5
d_call: NA
clone_size: few

cdr3_nt: TGTGCCACCAGTGATTTTGACAGGGGGTTGTACAATGAGCAGTTCTTC
cdr3_aa: CATSDFDRGLYNEQFF
v_call: TRBV24-1
j_call: TRBJ2-1
d_call: TRBD1
clone_size: NA

cdr3_nt: TGCGCCAGCAGCCCCCCCCAAGGCGGTAATGAGCAGTTCTTC
cdr3_aa: CASSPPQGGNEQFF
v_call: TRBV4-1
j_call: TRBJ2-1
d_call: NA
clone_size: few

cdr3_nt: TGTGCCAGCAGCGCGGGACAGGGATCCTACAATGAGCAGTTCTTC
cdr3_aa: CASSAGQGSYNEQFF
v_call: TRBV2
j_call: TRBJ2-1
d_call: TRBD1
clone_size: NA

cdr3_nt: TGTGCCAGCAGCCCATTACCGGGACAGGGGATCGAGACCCAGTACTTC
cdr3_aa: CASSPLPGQGIETQYF
v_call: TRBV7-2
j_call: TRBJ2-5
d_call: TRBD1
clone_size: NA

cdr3_nt: TGCGCCAGCAGCTTGGGACAGATCACAGATACGCAGTATTTT
cdr3_aa: CASSLGQITDTQYF
v_call: TRBV5-1
j_call: TRBJ2-3
d_call: NA
clone_size: NA

cdr3_nt: TGTGCCAGCAGCTTAACTCCCCTAGCGACTACCGGGGAGCTGTTTTTT
cdr3_aa: CASSLTPLATTGELFF
v_call: TRBV11-1
j_call: TRBJ2-2
d_call: NA
clone_size: many

cdr3_nt: TGTGCCAGCAGCTTCGGACTAGCGGGAGTAGACGGGGAGCAGTACTTC
cdr3_aa: CASSFGLAGVDGEQYF
v_call: TRBV7-6
j_call: TRBJ2-7
d_call: TRBD2
clone_size: NA

cdr3_nt: TGTGCCATCAGTGAGAGGGATACGACTAGCGGGAGCCCAGATACGCAGTATTTT
cdr3_aa: CAISERDTTSGSPDTQYF
v_call: TRBV10-3
j_call: TRBJ2-3
d_call: TRBD2
clone_size: NA

cdr3_nt: TGCAGTGCTAGAGATCTAAAGGGTGGGGGAGTCCTCCGGGAAAAACTGTTTTTT
cdr3_aa: CSARDLKGGGVLREKLFF
v_call: TRBV20-1
j_call: TRBJ1-4
d_call: NA
clone_size: NA

cdr3_nt: TGTGCCAGCAGTGCCAGGACAGGGGGGTTCAGGGAGCAGTACTTC
cdr3_aa: CASSARTGGFREQYF
v_call: TRBV2
j_call: TRBJ2-7
d_call: TRBD1
clone_size: NA

cdr3_nt: TGTGCCAGCACCCCCGGGACAAGACCCTACGAGCAGTACTTC
cdr3_aa: CASTPGTRPYEQYF
v_call: TRBV6-1
j_call: TRBJ2-7
d_call: NA
clone_size: many

cdr3_nt: TGTGCCAGCAGTGCGGCAGCGGGTGCCTACAATGAGCAGTACTTC
cdr3_aa: CASSAAAGAYNEQYF
v_call: TRBV6-2/TRBV6-3
j_call: TRBJ2-7
d_call: NA
clone_size: NA

cdr3_nt: TGCGCCAGTGCTACAGGGTTACGGGAGACCCAGTACTTC
cdr3_aa: CASATGLRETQYF
v_call: TRBV5-1
j_call: TRBJ2-5
d_call: NA
clone_size: NA

cdr3_nt: TGTGCCAGCAGCTCCTCGGGTAGCGGGGGCTCCTACGAGCAGTACTTC
cdr3_aa: CASSSSGSGGSYEQYF
v_call: TRBV5-8
j_call: TRBJ2-7
d_call: TRBD2
clone_size: NA

cdr3_nt: TGTGCCAGCAGTCAGGTCATGAACACTGAAGCTTTCTTT
cdr3_aa: CASSQVMNTEAFF
v_call: TRBV2
j_call: TRBJ1-1
d_call: NA
clone_size: many

cdr3_nt: TGCGCCAGCAGCTCCCCACCCGGGGAGCAGTTCTTC
cdr3_aa: CASSSPPGEQFF
v_call: TRBV5-1
j_call: TRBJ2-1
d_call: NA
clone_size: NA

cdr3_nt: TGTGCCAGCAGCAAGGGACAGGGGAATGAAAAACTGTTTTTT
cdr3_aa: CASSKGQGNEKLFF
v_call: TRBV7-9
j_call: TRBJ1-4
d_call: TRBD1
clone_size: NA

cdr3_nt: TGCGCCAGCAGCTCGCACCCCGGGACAGGGTCAGATACGCAGTATTTT
cdr3_aa: CASSSHPGTGSDTQYF
v_call: TRBV5-1
j_call: TRBJ2-3
d_call: TRBD1
clone_size: many

cdr3_nt: TGTGCCAGCAGCCAAGATTACGCCCCTGGCTACACCTTC
cdr3_aa: CASSQDYAPGYTF
v_call: TRBV7-8
j_call: TRBJ1-2
d_call: NA
clone_size: NA

cdr3_nt: TGTGCCAGCAGCCCCAGGGGGAGGGACACTGAAGCTTTCTTT
cdr3_aa: CASSPRGRDTEAFF
v_call: TRBV9
j_call: TRBJ1-1
d_call: TRBD1
clone_size: NA

cdr3_nt: TGTGCCAGCAGCCAAGAGACAAGGAGACCCCTGGTGTATGGCTACACCTTC
cdr3_aa: CASSQETRRPLVYGYTF
v_call: TRBV9
j_call: TRBJ1-2
d_call: NA
clone_size: few

cdr3_nt: TGTGCCAGCAGCTTAGGTTCTCATACCTACGAGCAGTACTTC
cdr3_aa: CASSLGSHTYEQYF
v_call: TRBV7-6
j_call: TRBJ2-7
d_call: NA
clone_size: few

cdr3_nt: TGTGCCACCAGCAGAGATAAAACCTACAATGAGCAGTTCTTC
cdr3_aa: CATSRDKTYNEQFF
v_call: TRBV15
j_call: TRBJ2-1
d_call: NA
clone_size: NA

cdr3_nt: TGTGCCAGCAGCTTACACAGTTCTGAAGCTTTCTTT
cdr3_aa: CASSLHSSEAFF
v_call: TRBV7-9
j_call: TRBJ1-1
d_call: NA
clone_size: NA

cdr3_nt: TGTGCCAGCAGCTTGGGGGGGACAGGGAACCACGAGCAGTACTTC
cdr3_aa: CASSLGGTGNHEQYF
v_call: TRBV13
j_call: TRBJ2-7
d_call: TRBD1
clone_size: NA

cdr3_nt: TGTGCCAGCACCCCCCGACAGGGTTTCTCTGGGGCCAACGTCCTGACTTTC
cdr3_aa: CASTPRQGFSGANVLTF
v_call: TRBV7-8
j_call: TRBJ2-6
d_call: TRBD1
clone_size: NA

cdr3_nt: TGTGCCAGCAGACCGGTCATGAACACTGAAGCTTTCTTT
cdr3_aa: CASRPVMNTEAFF
v_call: TRBV12-3/TRBV12-4
j_call: TRBJ1-1
d_call: NA
clone_size: NA

cdr3_nt: TGTGCCACCAGTGATGCAGGGGTTGAGACCGGGGAGCTGTTTTTT
cdr3_aa: CATSDAGVETGELFF
v_call: TRBV24-1
j_call: TRBJ2-2
d_call: NA
clone_size: many

cdr3_nt: TGCAGCGCCCTAGACCCGGACAGGGCCCCTAACTATGGCTACACCTTC
cdr3_aa: CSALDPDRAPNYGYTF
v_call: TRBV29-1
j_call: TRBJ1-2
d_call: TRBD1
clone_size: few

cdr3_nt: TGTGCCAGCAGCTTAGGACCGCGGAAGGATACGCAGTATTTT
cdr3_aa: CASSLGPRKDTQYF
v_call: TRBV7-2
j_call: TRBJ2-3
d_call: NA
clone_size: few

cdr3_nt: TGTGCCGTCGCGACCTACGAGCAGTACTTC
cdr3_aa: CAVATYEQYF
v_call: TRBV10-3
j_call: TRBJ2-7
d_call: NA
clone_size: NA

cdr3_nt: TGTGCCAGCAGCGTAGCGGCTAGCGGGGGGGTAAGGGAGACCCAGTACTTC
cdr3_aa: CASSVAASGGVRETQYF
v_call: TRBV9
j_call: TRBJ2-5
d_call: TRBD2
clone_size: NA

cdr3_nt: TGCAGTGCTAGGGTAGGAGGGACCCAGTACTTC
cdr3_aa: CSARVGGTQYF
v_call: TRBV20-1
j_call: TRBJ2-5
d_call: NA
clone_size: NA

cdr3_nt: TGCGCCAGCAGCTTGGGGCCGGGGGAGAACGAGCAGTACTTC
cdr3_aa: CASSLGPGENEQYF
v_call: TRBV5-1
j_call: TRBJ2-7
d_call: NA
clone_size: NA

cdr3_nt: TGTGCCATCAGCGGACAGGGAGGCGGAAACACCATATATTTT
cdr3_aa: CAISGQGGGNTIYF
v_call: TRBV10-3
j_call: TRBJ1-3
d_call: TRBD1
clone_size: NA

cdr3_nt: TGCGCCAGCAGCTGGCCCGGAGGGGGAGACTTAGAAGAGACCCAGTACTTC
cdr3_aa: CASSWPGGGDLEETQYF
v_call: TRBV5-1
j_call: TRBJ2-5
d_call: NA
clone_size: many

cdr3_nt: TGCAGCGTTGTTGGGATTGATCGTGAGCAGTTCTTC
cdr3_aa: CSVVGIDREQFF
v_call: TRBV29-1
j_call: TRBJ2-1
d_call: NA
clone_size: many

cdr3_nt: TGTGCCAGCAGCTTCTTAGGTTATAGCAATCAGCCCCAGCATTTT
cdr3_aa: CASSFLGYSNQPQHF
v_call: TRBV7-8
j_call: TRBJ1-5
d_call: NA
clone_size: many

cdr3_nt: TGTGCCATCAGTGAGTCTCAAGTCTCGGGGTCACCCCTCCACTTT
cdr3_aa: CAISESQVSGSPLHF
v_call: TRBV10-3
j_call: TRBJ1-6
d_call: NA
clone_size: once

cdr3_nt: TGCAGTGCCCCGCGGGCCATAACCGACCCCTACGAGCAGTACTTC
cdr3_aa: CSAPRAITDPYEQYF
v_call: TRBV20-1
j_call: TRBJ2-7
d_call: NA
clone_size: many

cdr3_nt: TGCGCCAGCAACGAACTAGCGGGAGCTGTCGGGGAGCTGTTTTTT
cdr3_aa: CASNELAGAVGELFF
v_call: TRBV5-1
j_call: TRBJ2-2
d_call: TRBD2
clone_size: NA

cdr3_nt: TGTGCCAGCAGCCCACTAGACGGGACAGATTCCTACGAGCAGTACTTC
cdr3_aa: CASSPLDGTDSYEQYF
v_call: TRBV7-9
j_call: TRBJ2-7
d_call: TRBD1
clone_size: NA

cdr3_nt: TGCAGTGCTGGGAACAGGGTTTCCTACGAGCAGTACTTC
cdr3_aa: CSAGNRVSYEQYF
v_call: TRBV20-1
j_call: TRBJ2-7
d_call: NA
clone_size: NA

cdr3_nt: TGTGCCACCAGGGACAGGGGGTACAATCAGCCCCAGCATTTT
cdr3_aa: CATRDRGYNQPQHF
v_call: TRBV24-1
j_call: TRBJ1-5
d_call: TRBD1
clone_size: NA

cdr3_nt: TGCAGTGCTAGAGAGGCTAAACAAGAGACCCAGTACTTC
cdr3_aa: CSAREAKQETQYF
v_call: TRBV20-1
j_call: TRBJ2-5
d_call: NA
clone_size: NA

cdr3_nt: TGTGCCAGCAGTGACCGGGGGGCCGCCTACGAGCAGTACTTC
cdr3_aa: CASSDRGAAYEQYF
v_call: TRBV28
j_call: TRBJ2-7
d_call: NA
clone_size: few

cdr3_nt: TGTGCCAGCAGAAGCCAGACAGGGCATAACAGCTACACCTTC
cdr3_aa: CASRSQTGHNSYTF
v_call: TRBV7-2
j_call: TRBJ1-2
d_call: TRBD1
clone_size: once

cdr3_nt: TGTGCCAGCAGCGGTCCAGATCAGCCCCAGCATTTT
cdr3_aa: CASSGPDQPQHF
v_call: TRBV9
j_call: TRBJ1-5
d_call: NA
clone_size: NA

cdr3_nt: TGCAGTGCGAGGCCGGACAGGGAACGGGAGACCCAGTACTTC
cdr3_aa: CSARPDRERETQYF
v_call: TRBV20-1
j_call: TRBJ2-5
d_call: TRBD1
clone_size: NA

cdr3_nt: TGTGCCAGCAGCTTAGATCCGGGAGGTCCCCCCGGGGAGCTGTTTTTT
cdr3_aa: CASSLDPGGPPGELFF
v_call: TRBV11-3
j_call: TRBJ2-2
d_call: TRBD2
clone_size: many

cdr3_nt: TGTGCCAGCATCCCAGAGACAGGGAATTCACCCCTCCACTTT
cdr3_aa: CASIPETGNSPLHF
v_call: TRBV2
j_call: TRBJ1-6
d_call: TRBD1
clone_size: NA

cdr3_nt: TGTGCCATCAGTGGGCAGGGGATCACAGATACGCAGTATTTT
cdr3_aa: CAISGQGITDTQYF
v_call: TRBV10-3
j_call: TRBJ2-3
d_call: NA
clone_size: many

cdr3_nt: TGCAGTGCTAGAGATTTTTGGTTCGGACAGGGGAACACTGAAGCTTTCTTT
cdr3_aa: CSARDFWFGQGNTEAFF
v_call: TRBV20-1
j_call: TRBJ1-1
d_call: TRBD1
clone_size: few

cdr3_nt: TGTGCCAGCAGCTTAGAGAACGGGGGTAACTATGGCTACACCTTC
cdr3_aa: CASSLENGGNYGYTF
v_call: TRBV7-2
j_call: TRBJ1-2
d_call: NA
clone_size: NA